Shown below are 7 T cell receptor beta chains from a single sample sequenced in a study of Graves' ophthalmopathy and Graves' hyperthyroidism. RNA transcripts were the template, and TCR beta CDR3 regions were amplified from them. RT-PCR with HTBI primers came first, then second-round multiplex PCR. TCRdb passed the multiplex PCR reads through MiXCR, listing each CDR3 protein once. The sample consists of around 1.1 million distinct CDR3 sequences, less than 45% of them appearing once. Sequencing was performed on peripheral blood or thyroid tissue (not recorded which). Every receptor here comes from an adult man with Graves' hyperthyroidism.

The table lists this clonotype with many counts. CDR3: CASSSLGQYEQYF. The DNA for the CDR3 is TGTGCCAGCAGCTCATTGGGACAATACGAGCAGTACTTC. The V and J genes are TRBV7-6 and TRBJ2-7; a weak D match, TRBD1 (6 bases). From germline, CDR1 is SGHVS and CDR2 FNYEAQ. The germline V and J ends were trimmed by 4 bases and 4 bases, with 11 bases remaining between them. The CDR3 is 13 amino acids.

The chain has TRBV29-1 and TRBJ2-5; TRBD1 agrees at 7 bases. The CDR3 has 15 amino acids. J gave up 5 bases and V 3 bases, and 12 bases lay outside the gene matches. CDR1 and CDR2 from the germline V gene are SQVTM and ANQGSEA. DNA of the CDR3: TGCAGCGTTGAGGGGACAGCGGCCCCCGTGGAGACCCAGTACTTC. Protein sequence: CSVEGTAAPVETQYF.

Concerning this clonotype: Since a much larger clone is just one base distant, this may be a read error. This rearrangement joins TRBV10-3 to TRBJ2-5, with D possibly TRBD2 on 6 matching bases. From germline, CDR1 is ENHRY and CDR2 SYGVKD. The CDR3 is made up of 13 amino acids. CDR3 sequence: CASEPGTEETQDF. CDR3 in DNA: TGTGCCAGCGAGCCCGGGACTGAAGAGACCCAGGACTTC.

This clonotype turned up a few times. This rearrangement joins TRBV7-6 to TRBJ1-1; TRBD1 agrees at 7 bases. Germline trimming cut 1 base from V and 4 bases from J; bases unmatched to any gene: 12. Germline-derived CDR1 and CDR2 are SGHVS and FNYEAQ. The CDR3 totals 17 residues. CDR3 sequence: CASSLGPLRQGGTEAFF. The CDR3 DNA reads TGTGCCAGCAGCTTAGGCCCTTTACGACAGGGAGGCACTGAAGCTTTCTTT.

CDR3 DNA sequence: TGTGCCTGGAGGTGGGACATCGCCTATGGCTACACCTTC. Encoded protein: CAWRWDIAYGYTF. This sequence joins TRBV9 and TRBJ1-2, with D maybe TRBD1 (6 bases). This CDR3 comprises 13 residues. Germline V gene sequence: CDR1 SGDLS, CDR2 YYNGEE. V was clipped by 10 bases and J by 4 bases, with 17 bases between them.

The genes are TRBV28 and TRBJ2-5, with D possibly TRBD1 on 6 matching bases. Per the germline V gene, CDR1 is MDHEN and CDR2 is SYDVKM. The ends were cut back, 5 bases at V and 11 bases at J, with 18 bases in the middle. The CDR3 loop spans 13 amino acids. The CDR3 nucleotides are TGTGCCAGCAGTCATGGGACAAGCAGGGAGCAGTACTTC. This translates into CASSHGTSREQYF.

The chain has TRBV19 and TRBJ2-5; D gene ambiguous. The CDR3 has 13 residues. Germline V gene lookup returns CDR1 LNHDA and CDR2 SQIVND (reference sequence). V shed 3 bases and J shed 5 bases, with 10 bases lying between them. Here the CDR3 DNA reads TGTGCCAGTAGTATGGTCACATCGGAGACCCAGTACTTC. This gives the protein CASSMVTSETQYF. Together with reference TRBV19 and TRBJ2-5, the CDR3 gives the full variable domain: DGGITQSPKYLFRKEGQNVTLSCEQNLNHDAMYWYRQDPGQGLRLIYYSQIVNDFQKGDIAEGYSVSREKKESFPLTVTSAQKNPTAFYLCASSMVTSETQYFGPGTRLLVL.